This T cell receptor (beta chain) was retrieved from a study of T cell repertoires in cytomegalovirus infection. Study-wide context: Used in the study were CMV epitopes, some recently identified and HLA-C-restricted, others well-studied and HLA-B-restricted. TCR beta signatures that were public indicated CMV infection and matching HLA type.

Of note for this clonotype: Its specificity is not known.

From the reads, TCRdb called clonotypes with MiXCR, one entry per CDR3 protein. Seen here are about 920,000 distinct CDR3 sequences, roughly 30% observed once, and the top ten hold about an eighth. Germline V gives CDR1 LNHDA, CDR2 SQIVND (reference sequence). The V gene lost 0 bases and the J gene lost 5 bases, with 11 bases spanning the gap. This CDR3 spans 15 amino acids. This TCR derives from a human donor in good health (CMV status not recorded). Some clones in this sample may be carry-over from other donors' samples. The sample in question was cultured CD8+ T cells from PBMCs, obtained from culture after CMV antigen stimulation. The chain is built from TRBV19 and TRBJ1-5, with D unresolved. CDR3 residues: CASSIDDGIYQPQHF. The CDR3 region has the DNA TGTGCCAGTAGTATAGATGACGGTATATATCAGCCCCAGCATTTT.